The text below deals with one T cell receptor (beta chain). There are 15 residues in the CDR3. V dropped 6 bases and J dropped 4; count of bases not matched to a gene: 9. The V gene's germline CDR1 is MNHEY and CDR2 SVGAGI. The table came from immunoSEQ multiplex PCR; TCRdb's copy has only in-frame clones and leaves some out. The sample holds 40,000 to 60,000 clones, around 90% seen once. The sample comes from a study of T cell changes during pregnancy in multiple sclerosis. The starting material was peripheral blood, obtained in the first trimester of pregnancy. This receptor was obtained from a female donor in good health, enrolled as a control in a pregnancy study. The V and J genes are TRBV6-5 and TRBJ1-3; 7 bases line up with TRBD1. The CDR3 is CASSYTGAEGNTIYF. DNA for the CDR3: TGTGCCAGCAGCTATACAGGGGCTGAGGGAAACACCATATATTTT.